This entry lists 15 T cell receptor beta chains sequenced from one sample in a study of technical replicates of blood from several donors. The method was immunoSEQ multiplex PCR; TCRdb's version includes in-frame clones alone and lacks a portion of them. This sample has 60,000 to 85,000 clones, with approximately 96% found just once. What was sequenced was T cells isolated from PBMCs. Receptors originate from a human donor in good health.

The rearrangement uses TRBV7-3 and TRBJ2-4; D remains ambiguous. Deletions cut 1 base from V and 2 bases from J, with 9 bases between. Germline loops: CDR1 SGHTA, CDR2 FQGTGA. The CDR3 runs 15 residues. Here the CDR3 DNA reads TGTGCCAGCAGCTTAAATCAGGTTCCCAAAAACATTCAGTACTTC. As protein: CASSLNQVPKNIQYF.

This clone was picked up one time. This chain links TRBV7-9 with TRBJ2-3; unclear D gene. The V end was cut by 3 bases, the J end by 4 bases, with 8 bases between. Germline V CDR1 and CDR2: SEHNR, FQNEAQ (reference sequence). This CDR3 region has 13 residues. CDR3: CASSFVNSDTQYF. As DNA, the CDR3 is TGTGCCAGCAGCTTCGTCAACTCAGATACGCAGTATTTT.

This clone was counted between two and nine times. The V call is TRBV29-1, the J call TRBJ1-4; D is unresolved. Trimming pared 6 bases from V and 8 bases from J, leaving 16 bases between. This CDR3 comprises 13 residues. Germline V gene data show CDR1 as SQVTM and CDR2 as ANQGSEA. CDR3 loop: CSVREVSGEKLFF. In DNA form, the CDR3 reads TGCAGCGTGAGGGAGGTTTCTGGAGAAAAACTGTTTTTT.

This sequence joins TRBV18 and TRBJ2-7; no reliable D call. The germline gives CDR1 KGHSH, CDR2 LQKENI. V shed 2 bases and J shed 0 bases, with 8 bases lying between them. The CDR3 consists of 14 residues. The CDR3 reads CASSPSKSSYEQYF. In DNA form, the CDR3 reads TGTGCCAGCTCACCAAGTAAGAGCTCCTACGAGCAGTACTTC.

The chain carries TRBV7-2 and TRBJ2-7; D gene unclear. With 1 base removed from V and 4 bases from J, the gap between germline ends came to 17 bases. The CDR3 totals 16 residues. Germline V gene data show CDR1 as SGHTA and CDR2 as FQGNSA. Written as DNA, the CDR3 is TGTGCCAGCAGCTTAGGTCCCGGCGGCCTCGAGTACGAGCAGTACTTC. Translated, it gives CASSLGPGGLEYEQYF.

The chain combines TRBV14 with TRBJ1-2; 9 bases line up with TRBD1. V was pared by 4 bases and J by 7 bases, with 7 bases of the junction left unmatched. CDR1 and CDR2 (germline): SGHDN, FVKESK. The CDR3 runs 14 residues. DNA of the CDR3: TGTGCCAGCAGCCTGGGACAGGGTAGGATTGGCTACACCTTC. Its protein is CASSLGQGRIGYTF.

This clone was counted once. This chain links TRBV10-1 with TRBJ2-1; 10 bases align to TRBD2. The V gene's germline CDR1 is WNHNN and CDR2 SYGVQD (reference sequence). The trim removed 7 bases at V and 8 bases at J, leaving 5 bases unmatched. The CDR3 has 13 residues. For the CDR3, the DNA is TGCGCCAGCACGGCTAGCGGGAGACATGAGCAGTTCTTC. Amino acid sequence: CASTASGRHEQFF.

The CDR3 is CASSQHPQTGDTQYF. In nucleotides, the CDR3 is TGCGCCAGCAGCCAGCACCCTCAGACCGGGGATACGCAGTATTTT. The V call is TRBV4-1, the J call TRBJ2-3; D gene ambiguous. Germline V gene data show CDR1 as MGHRA and CDR2 as YSYEKL. This CDR3 is 15 amino acids long. With 3 bases removed from V and 6 bases from J, the gap between germline ends came to 16 bases.

This chain links TRBV6-5 with TRBJ1-2, with 9 bases identical to TRBD1. CDR1 MNHEY and CDR2 SVGAGI come from the germline V gene. With 4 bases clipped from V and 5 bases from J, the junction kept 5 bases outside the gene matches. The CDR3 totals 14 residues. This CDR3 is CASSSRDRVYGYTF. The CDR3 DNA follows: TGTGCCAGCAGTTCTCGGGACAGGGTGTATGGCTACACCTTC.

The chain employs TRBV6-1 and TRBJ1-2; unclear D gene. Germline-derived CDR1 and CDR2 are MNHNS and SASEGT. The CDR3 extends over 15 amino acids. Trimming stripped 0 bases from V and 3 bases from J, with 11 bases between. CDR3 nucleotides: TGTGCCAGCAGTGAAGCGACGAGGGAAGACTATGGCTACACCTTC. The encoded protein is CASSEATREDYGYTF.

The chain combines TRBV6-6 with TRBJ2-1, with a weak D call TRBD1 (6 bases). The germline V gene has CDR1 MNHNY and CDR2 SVGAGI (reference sequence). Trimming pared 2 bases from V and 8 bases from J, leaving 16 bases between. CDR3 length: 15 amino acids. CDR3 in DNA: TGTGCCAGCAGTTACCCCCGGGACATATTCCATGAGCAGTTCTTC. Its protein is CASSYPRDIFHEQFF.

The count of this clone is one. The chain uses TRBV4-1 and TRBJ1-5, with 11 nucleotides matching TRBD1. The germline CDR1 and CDR2 sequences are MGHRA and YSYEKL. CDR3 length equals 17 residues. The V segment lost 6 bases and the J segment 5 bases; nucleotides outside the gene matches: 12. The CDR3: CASSGTGGFGTYQPQHF. The CDR3 bases are TGCGCCAGCAGTGGGACAGGGGGTTTCGGGACGTATCAGCCCCAGCATTTT.

V gene TRBV25-1 combines with J gene TRBJ1-1; 10 nucleotides align to TRBD1. V dropped 6 bases and J dropped 5; count of bases not matched to a gene: 9. The germline V gene encodes CDR1 MGHDK and CDR2 SYGVNS. There are 15 residues in the CDR3. The CDR3, as DNA: TGTGCCAGCAGAAGGACAGGGGGGACGAGAACTGAAGCTTTCTTT. Residues: CASRRTGGTRTEAFF.

The chain joins TRBV6-5 to TRBJ2-7; 8 bases line up with TRBD1. Germline lookup yields CDR1 MNHEY and CDR2 SVGAGI. Losses at the gene ends were 6 bases for V and 3 bases for J; bases not matched to a gene: 7. This CDR3 has 14 residues. CDR3 bases: TGTGCCAGCAGCCAAGGGACAGGTGACTACGAGCAGTACTTC. Translation gives CASSQGTGDYEQYF.

The chain employs TRBV9 and TRBJ2-7, with 9 bases matching TRBD1. The CDR3 is made up of 16 amino acids. From germline, CDR1 is SGDLS and CDR2 YYNGEE. Unmatched junction bases numbered 8, after V lost 0 bases and J lost 4 bases. The CDR3 coding sequence is TGTGCCAGCAGCGTAGGGGGAGGGACAGGGAAGTACGAGCAGTACTTC. It encodes CASSVGGGTGKYEQYF.